This TCR beta chain was found in a study of cytomegalovirus exposure and HLA in healthy donors. Overall study: In a later analysis, it was reported that the 120 or so validation repertoires had been produced on the same platform as the roughly 650 repertoires belonging to the first cohort.

Germline V gene sequence: CDR1 LGHNA, CDR2 YNFKEQ. V trimming: 4 bases; J trimming: 4 bases; junction bases outside the gene matches: 8. The CDR3 length is 15 residues. The donors were part of the roughly 110-subject validation cohort, which stood apart from the approximately 670-subject first cohort. Using immunoSEQ multiplex PCR, the repertoire was profiled, and TCRdb retains in-frame clones only, with some absent. This sample carries fewer than 150,000 clones, about 91% of them seen once, and the ten largest clones take 7.9%. Worth noting for this clone: Its antigen is undetermined.

Study-wide points: First-cohort TCR clusters tended to co-occur in the approximately 130 validation repertoires, a later analysis found. The study listed roughly 160 cytomegalovirus-associated TCR beta chains.

The rearrangement joins TRBV4-2 to TRBJ2-5; TRBD2 agrees at 8 bases. The sequenced sample was PBMCs. This sequence originates from a woman between 18 and 29 years old in good health and CMV-seropositive. This chain's CDR3 is CASSLSGAPRETQYF. The CDR3 DNA sequence: TGTGCCAGCAGCCTTAGCGGGGCCCCCCGAGAGACCCAGTACTTC.